The rows below give T cell receptor beta chains drawn from one sample of a study of CD8+ T cells in alopecia areata. The data were produced by immunoSEQ multiplex PCR, yet TCRdb's version contains in-frame clones alone and is incomplete. The table has 45,000 to 70,000 clones, almost 97% seen once. The sample consisted of CD8+ T cells sorted from blood, taken at week 0. Receptors were obtained from a human donor with alopecia areata. Each CDR3 is given with its conserved first and last residue. The D gene is left open where the match is weak. Some rows mark clone size as missing; the rest say once, few, many or name a class of expanded clone.

abundance	j_gene	v_gene	d_gene	CDR3nt	CDR3aa
-	TRBJ2-1	TRBV6-5	TRBD1	TGTGCCAGCAGTCTTGACAGGGGACTTTACAATGAGCAGTTCTTC	CASSLDRGLYNEQFF
-	TRBJ2-5	TRBV4-2	TRBD2	TGTGCCAGCAGCCAGTCCACCGGGACTAGCGGGGGGTGGCAAGAGACCCAGTACTTC	CASSQSTGTSGGWQETQYF
-	TRBJ2-7	TRBV5-6	-	TGTGCCGTACCCCTCGGATTCGGGGTCAACTTC	CAVPLGFGVNF
-	TRBJ1-2	TRBV5-4	-	TGTGCCAGCAGTACCGAGGATGGAAATGGCTACACCTTC	CASSTEDGNGYTF
-	TRBJ1-1	TRBV19	-	TGTGCCAGTAGCGGACAGGAAGCTTTCTTT	CASSGQEAFF
-	TRBJ2-3	TRBV7-2	TRBD2	TGTGCCAGCAGCTTATATGACGGGGGGGCGGCAGATACGCAGTATTTT	CASSLYDGGAADTQYF
-	TRBJ2-7	TRBV6-1	-	TGTGCCAGCAGGGACCCCTACTACGAGCAGTACTTC	CASRDPYYEQYF
-	TRBJ2-7	TRBV4-2	TRBD2	TGTGCCAGCAGCCAAACAGCGGGGGAGCAGTACTTC	CASSQTAGEQYF
-	TRBJ2-5	TRBV7-8	-	TGTGCCAGCAGCTTAGCGTGGGGACTGGTCCAAGAGACCCAGTACTTC	CASSLAWGLVQETQYF
once	TRBJ2-7	TRBV27	TRBD1	TGTGCCAGCAGCAGACAGGGCGGCTGGGGCTACGAGCAGTACTTC	CASSRQGGWGYEQYF
-	TRBJ2-5	TRBV5-6	-	TGTGCCAGCAGCTACCTTGTCGGTGGGGTCCAAGAGACCCAGTACTTC	CASSYLVGGVQETQYF
-	TRBJ2-1	TRBV27	TRBD2	TGTGCCAGCAGTCCTCCGGGGGGAGCCTACAATGAGCAGTTCTTC	CASSPPGGAYNEQFF
-	TRBJ2-5	TRBV7-9	-	TGTGCCAGCAGCTTCCCGACGGGGAACCAAGAGACCCAGTACTTC	CASSFPTGNQETQYF
-	TRBJ2-2	TRBV7-9	TRBD1	TGTGCCTTTAGAGGGGGCAGGCGGAACACCGGGGAGCTGTTTTTT	CAFRGGRRNTGELFF
-	TRBJ2-2	TRBV5-4	-	TGTGCCAGCAGCTTGCGCAGCCTCGGCGGGGAGCTGTTTTTT	CASSLRSLGGELFF
-	TRBJ2-1	TRBV18	TRBD1	TGTGCCAGCTCACCACCGCCCGAGACAGGGGGCCTACGGAGCTCCTACAATGAGCAGTTCTTC	CASSPPPETGGLRSSYNEQFF
-	TRBJ1-1	TRBV30	TRBD1	TGTGCCTGGAGTGCCGGGACAGGGGGGATTGAAGCTTTCTTT	CAWSAGTGGIEAFF
few	TRBJ2-4	TRBV9	-	TGTGCCAGCAGCGTAGCTGGGCAGGGAAAAAACATTCAGTACTTC	CASSVAGQGKNIQYF
-	TRBJ1-4	TRBV9	TRBD1	TGTGCCAGCAGCGTAGCCGGGACAGTCAATGAAAAACTGTTTTTT	CASSVAGTVNEKLFF
-	TRBJ2-5	TRBV7-2	TRBD2	TGTGCCAGCAGCTTTCCACTAGCGGGGCATGCGACCCAGTACTTC	CASSFPLAGHATQYF